This TCR beta chain was observed in a study of blood T cell repertoires in COVID-19. About the study: Specimens from acute and convalescent COVID-19 originated in the United States, Italy and Spain.

V shed 0 bases and J 6 bases; nucleotides not matched to a gene: 7. CDR1 is ENHRY, CDR2 SYGVKD, per germline. The CDR3 length is 16 residues. Generated by immunoSEQ multiplex PCR, the TCRdb table keeps only in-frame clones and is missing some. The sample yields some 40,000 clones, 75% to 95% seen once. The sample was peripheral blood. V gene TRBV10-3 combines with J gene TRBJ2-7; 11 bases match TRBD2. This sequence was found in a woman aged 80 or over with acute or convalescent COVID-19. Here the CDR3 reads CAISESSSGGAFEQYF. CDR3 sequence (DNA): TGTGCCATCAGTGAGTCGAGTAGCGGGGGGGCCTTCGAGCAGTACTTC.